The clone carrying this T cell receptor beta chain was detected a few times. The antigen is not known. The sample comes from a study of cytomegalovirus exposure and HLA in healthy donors. Study at large: HLA-typed donors contributed about 85 million unique TCRs, which were held in an early data release.

PCR amplification relied on 60 Vbeta primers (plus 13 Jbeta primers). Here immunoSEQ multiplex PCR was the method, and the copy in TCRdb shows in-frame clones only, minus some. The repertoire has around 89,000 clones, roughly 80% of them found once; the top ten carry approximately 1.3%. Study outcomes and limitations: For cytomegalovirus status, the classifier reportedly gave diagnoses with high specificity and sensitivity. V- and J-gene trimming in TCR beta was tied to a missense DCLRE1C variant by an analysis performed later.

The origin of this receptor is a girl under 10 years old in good health and CMV-seropositive. The sequenced sample consisted of PBMCs.

CDR3 DNA sequence: TGTGCCACCAGCAACCGAGGGGACAGGGCCCGGGGCTACACCTTC. Protein: CATSNRGDRARGYTF. The rearrangement links TRBV15 to TRBJ1-2, with TRBD1 identical over 9 bases. The germline V gene has CDR1 LNHNV and CDR2 YYDKDF (reference sequence). Losses at the gene ends were 4 bases for V and 8 bases for J; bases not matched to a gene: 11. CDR3 length: 15 residues. The variable domain in full, completed from reference TRBV15 and TRBJ1-2, reads DAMVIQNPRYQVTQFGKPVTLSCSQTLNHNVMYWYQQKSSQAPKLLFHYYDKDFNNEADTPDNFQSRRPNTSFCFLDIRSPGLGDTAMYLCATSNRGDRARGYTFGSGTRLTVV.